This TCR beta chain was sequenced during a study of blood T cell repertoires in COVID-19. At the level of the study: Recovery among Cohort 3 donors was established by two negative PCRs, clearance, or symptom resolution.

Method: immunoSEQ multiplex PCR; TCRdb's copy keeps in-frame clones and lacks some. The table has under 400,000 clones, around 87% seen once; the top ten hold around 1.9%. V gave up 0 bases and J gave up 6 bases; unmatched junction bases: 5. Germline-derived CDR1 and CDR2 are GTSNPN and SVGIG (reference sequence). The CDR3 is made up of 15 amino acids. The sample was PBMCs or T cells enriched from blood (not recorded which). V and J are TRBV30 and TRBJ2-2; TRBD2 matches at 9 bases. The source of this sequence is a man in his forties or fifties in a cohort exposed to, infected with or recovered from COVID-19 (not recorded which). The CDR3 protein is CAWSVGLAMAGELFF. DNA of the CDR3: TGTGCCTGGAGTGTTGGACTAGCGATGGCCGGGGAGCTGTTTTTT.